This TCR beta chain was sequenced during a study of OX40 agonist ivuxolimab in advanced cancers. Whole-study context: Each dose-escalation patient presented with hepatocellular carcinoma, melanoma, renal cell or head and neck cancer. Study-wide results and limits: In the 0.1 to 3.0 mg/kg range, CD4+ and CD8+ blood T cells had expanded clonally by week 6.

Concerning this clone itself: What it recognizes is unknown.

The germline gives CDR1 LNHDA, CDR2 SQIVND (reference sequence). V gave up 7 bases and J gave up 6 bases, with 12 bases separating them. This CDR3 has 13 amino acids. TCRdb keeps only in-frame clones here, not all; method: immunoSEQ multiplex PCR. The table has 20,000 to 30,000 clones, approximately 88% seen once. The chain links TRBV19 to TRBJ1-4, with a possible D match to TRBD1 (5 bases). The origin of this receptor is an adult with an advanced solid tumor such as melanoma, head and neck, liver or kidney cancer. Sequencing used CD4+ or CD8+ T cells sorted from blood, obtained in a trial of the OX40 agonist ivuxolimab. The chain's CDR3 is CASTDEGYEKLFF. As DNA, the CDR3 is TGTGCCAGTACCGATGAGGGGTATGAAAAACTGTTTTTT.